A single sample is the source of the 9 T cell receptor beta chains below, sequenced in a study of blood T cell repertoires in COVID-19. The table came from immunoSEQ multiplex PCR; TCRdb's copy has only in-frame clones and leaves some out. Seen here are some 260,000 clones, 88% observed once, and the top ten hold roughly 0.8%. The sequencing input was peripheral blood. Every receptor here comes from a woman in her twenties or thirties with acute or convalescent COVID-19.

The chain links TRBV18 to TRBJ2-2; 10 nucleotides agree with TRBD2. The CDR3 spans 16 residues. Per germline, CDR1 KGHSH and CDR2 LQKENI. V was pared by 3 bases and J by 3 bases, with 4 bases of the junction left unmatched. The CDR3 bases are TGTGCCAGCTCACCCCTAGCGGGAGCTGACACCGGGGAGCTGTTTTTT. Residues: CASSPLAGADTGELFF.

The chain is built from TRBV2 and TRBJ2-3, with 12 nucleotides matching TRBD2. V trimming: 1 base; J trimming: 5 bases; junction bases outside the gene matches: 4. Germline CDR1 SNHLY, CDR2 FYNNEI. CDR3 length: 16 amino acids. Here the CDR3 reads CASSEGLAGVRDTQYF. In DNA, the CDR3 is TGTGCCAGCAGTGAAGGACTAGCGGGAGTTCGAGATACGCAGTATTTT.

The rearrangement links TRBV12-5 to TRBJ1-1; no firm D call. The CDR3 totals 14 residues. Germline V gene data show CDR1 as LGHNT and CDR2 as FRNRAP. V shed 5 bases and J shed 1 base, with 11 bases lying between them. The CDR3 sequence is CASGPGWGNTEAFF. CDR3 DNA sequence: TGTGCTAGTGGTCCGGGGTGGGGGAACACTGAAGCTTTCTTT.

The chain employs TRBV7-2 and TRBJ2-7; no clear D. Trimming pared 1 base from V and 7 bases from J, leaving 17 bases between. Germline CDR1 reads SGHTA; CDR2 reads FQGNSA. The CDR3 runs to 15 residues. This CDR3 is CASSLGGLQRGEQYF. The DNA of the CDR3 is TGTGCCAGCAGCTTAGGAGGATTGCAGCGTGGAGAGCAGTACTTC.

The rearrangement uses TRBV24-1 and TRBJ2-5; 7 bases line up with TRBD1. Germline V gene data show CDR1 as KGHDR and CDR2 as SFDVKD. This CDR3 is 14 amino acids long. V trimming: 5 bases; J trimming: 1 base; junction bases outside the gene matches: 3. The CDR3 sequence: CATSGQGVQETQYF. The CDR3 nucleotides read TGTGCCACCAGTGGGCAGGGGGTCCAAGAGACCCAGTACTTC.

The chain is built from TRBV3-1 (or the pseudogene TRBV3-2) and TRBJ2-7; D call uncertain. The CDR3 extends over 14 amino acids. Germline assignment: CDR1 LGHDT and CDR2 YNNKEL (reference sequence). V was clipped by 0 bases and J by 0 bases, with 6 bases between them. CDR3 coding DNA: TGTGCCAGCAGCCAAGATGGCCACTCCTACGAGCAGTACTTC. It is translated as CASSQDGHSYEQYF.

The chain combines TRBV14 with TRBJ1-1; no clear D. Germline lookup yields CDR1 SGHDN and CDR2 FVKESK. The CDR3 is 13 amino acids. V was pared by 1 base and J by 4 bases, with 7 bases between. The CDR3 bases are TGTGCCAGCAGCCAAGTGATGGCCACTGAAGCTTTCTTT. Its protein is CASSQVMATEAFF.

The rearrangement links TRBV27 to TRBJ2-7; weak D call: TRBD2 (5 bases). The CDR3 covers 13 residues. V lost 2 bases to trimming and J lost 0 bases, with 5 bases between them. CDR1 is MNHEY, CDR2 SMNVEV, per germline (reference sequence). The CDR3 loop is CASSLDYSYEQYF. The CDR3 nucleotides are TGTGCCAGCAGTTTAGACTACTCCTACGAGCAGTACTTC.

The CDR3 reads CASSFLNTGELFF. In nucleotides, the CDR3 is TGTGCCAGTAGTTTCCTGAACACCGGGGAGCTGTTTTTT. The chain joins TRBV19 to TRBJ2-2; D uncertain. CDR1 and CDR2 from the germline V gene are LNHDA and SQIVND (reference sequence). The V gene lost 5 bases and the J gene lost 1 base, with 5 bases spanning the gap. The CDR3 length is 13 residues.